This entry lists 11 T cell receptor beta chains sequenced from one sample in a study of technical replicates of blood from several donors. TCRdb's copy holds only in-frame clones and misses some; the assay was immunoSEQ multiplex PCR. The sample has some 83,000 clones, approximately 93% seen once. The sample consisted of T cells isolated from PBMCs. All receptors come from a human donor in good health.

The V and J genes are TRBV4-1 and TRBJ1-5; TRBD1 is a possible D gene (5 bases). Trimming left V 4 bases short and J 1 base short, with 17 bases between. The germline V gene has CDR1 MGHRA and CDR2 YSYEKL. The CDR3 has 17 amino acids. Written as DNA, the CDR3 is TGCGCCAGCAGCCGTATGGGGGGGGGAGGGAGCAATCAGCCCCAGCATTTT. It translates to CASSRMGGGGSNQPQHF.

The CDR3 is CASSVGPGTTNEKLFF. CDR3 DNA sequence: TGTGCCAGTAGTGTGGGTCCGGGGACAACTAATGAAAAACTGTTTTTT. The chain couples TRBV19 to TRBJ1-4; D gene uncertain. Per germline, CDR1 LNHDA and CDR2 SQIVND (reference sequence). V gave up 5 bases and J gave up 0 bases, with 13 bases separating them. The CDR3 has 16 amino acids.

The chain couples TRBV5-1 to TRBJ1-4, with 11 bases identical to TRBD1. CDR1 SGHRS and CDR2 YFSETQ come from the germline V gene. With V trimmed by 4 bases and J by 10 bases, 6 bases remained unmatched. This CDR3 has 14 amino acids. The CDR3 region has the DNA TGCGCCAGCAGCGCCGGACAGGGGGCGCGAAAACTGTTTTTT. Translating it yields CASSAGQGARKLFF.

The CDR3 loop reads CASSSHARGQVTYEQYF. DNA for the CDR3: TGTGCCAGCAGCTCACACGCACGGGGACAGGTTACCTACGAGCAGTACTTC. This chain uses TRBV7-3 with TRBJ2-7, with TRBD1 identical over 8 bases. The V gene's germline CDR1 is SGHTA and CDR2 FQGTGA. The CDR3 totals 17 residues. The V segment lost 4 bases and the J segment 2 bases; nucleotides outside the gene matches: 13.

This CDR3 is CASTDTLYQPQHF. The CDR3 bases are TGTGCCAGCACGGACACGCTGTATCAGCCCCAGCATTTT. The chain uses TRBV6-1 and TRBJ1-5, with D possibly being TRBD1 (5 bases). Germline V gene data show CDR1 as MNHNS and CDR2 as SASEGT. Deletions cut 7 bases from V and 5 bases from J, with 12 bases between. This CDR3 is built from 13 residues.

V is TRBV25-1 and J is TRBJ2-3; D might be TRBD1 (6 bases). This CDR3 is 15 amino acids long. The V end was cut by 8 bases, the J end by 2 bases, with 17 bases between. The germline V gene has CDR1 MGHDK and CDR2 SYGVNS. The CDR3 nucleotides read TGTGCCAGCTCGTTGTGGACAGAAGACACAGATACGCAGTATTTT. This gives the protein CASSLWTEDTDTQYF.

This chain uses TRBV9 with TRBJ2-5, with D tentatively TRBD1 (5 bases). Germline lookup yields CDR1 SGDLS and CDR2 YYNGEE. The CDR3 sequence is 15 residues long. V was trimmed by 1 base and J by 0 bases, leaving 10 bases between them. The CDR3 here is CASSVQGLDQETQYF. The CDR3 DNA reads as TGTGCCAGCAGCGTACAGGGATTGGACCAAGAGACCCAGTACTTC.

This chain joins TRBV28 and TRBJ1-1; D gene unclear. Between the trimmed V and J ends, which lost 2 bases and 6 bases, there was a span of 13 bases. The CDR3 covers 14 residues. The germline V gene encodes CDR1 MDHEN and CDR2 SYDVKM. CDR3 nucleotides: TGTGCCAGCAGTTTAAGTGGAGGGATTCCTGAAGCTTTCTTT. Translated, it gives CASSLSGGIPEAFF.

The chain carries TRBV9 and TRBJ1-5; 10 nucleotides match TRBD1. The CDR3 consists of 16 residues. The V segment lost 0 bases and the J segment 3 bases; nucleotides outside the gene matches: 3. The germline V gene has CDR1 SGDLS and CDR2 YYNGEE. CDR3 bases: TGTGCCAGCAGCGTAGGCGGGACAGGGGTCAATCAGCCCCAGCATTTT. It codes for CASSVGGTGVNQPQHF. The full variable domain, rest sourced from reference TRBV9 and TRBJ1-5, is DSGVTQTPKHLITATGQRVTLRCSPRSGDLSVYWYQQSLDQGLQFLIQYYNGEERAKGNILERFSAQQFPDLHSELNLSSLELGDSALYFCASSVGGTGVNQPQHFGDGTRLSIL.

This chain connects TRBV10-3 to TRBJ2-7, with D perhaps matching TRBD2 (5 bases). The germline V and J ends were trimmed by 5 bases and 6 bases, with 17 bases remaining between them. There are 14 residues in the CDR3. In germline, CDR1 is ENHRY, CDR2 SYGVKD. This CDR3 is CAISPGMGISEQYF. The CDR3 coding sequence is TGTGCCATCAGTCCCGGGATGGGTATAAGCGAGCAGTACTTC.

The chain recombines TRBV4-2 with TRBJ2-5, with 12 bases lining up with TRBD2. This CDR3 region has 16 residues. J was trimmed by 5 bases and V by 4 bases; bases with no gene match: 8. Germline loops: CDR1 LGHNA, CDR2 YNFKEQ. For the CDR3, the DNA is TGTGCCAGCAGCCTTAGACTAGCGGGAGAGGCCGAGACCCAGTACTTC. This translates into CASSLRLAGEAETQYF.